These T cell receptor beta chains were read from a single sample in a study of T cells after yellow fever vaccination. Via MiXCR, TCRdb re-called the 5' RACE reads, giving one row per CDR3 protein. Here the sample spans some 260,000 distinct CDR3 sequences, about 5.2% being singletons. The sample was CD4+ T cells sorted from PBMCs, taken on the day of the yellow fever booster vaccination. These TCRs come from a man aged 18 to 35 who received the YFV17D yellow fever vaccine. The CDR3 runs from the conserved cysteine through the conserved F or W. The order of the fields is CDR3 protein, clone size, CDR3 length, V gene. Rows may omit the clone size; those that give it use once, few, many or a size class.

CASSLSGTEYGYTF,few,14,TRBV7-3
CASSSYGTGSYEQYF,few,15,TRBV6-5
CASSRGFGRGERRQETQYF,-,19,TRBV4-3
CASSQDSLRETQYF,few,14,TRBV7-2
CASSSVSGGQETQYF,-,15,TRBV6-5
CASSTPPIAGTQYF,few,14,TRBV7-2
CASSPLGSDSNYGYTF,many,16,TRBV3-1
CSARVGGAEAFF,many,12,TRBV20-1
CASSLNGYTEAFF,many,13,TRBV7-2
CASRPPGRNTEAFF,-,14,TRBV4-2
CSAREGKGEKLFF,-,13,TRBV20-1
CASSQVLGVREKLFF,-,15,TRBV14
CASSVEPANSPLHF,-,14,TRBV6-1
CASLRDPVGHNEKLFF,-,16,TRBV19
CASSGPERWYEQYF,few,14,TRBV25-1
CASSQGVGGVITNEKLFF,few,18,TRBV4-1
CASSQDRGTTLGTDTQYF,many,18,TRBV14
CASSQFTRYNEQFF,few,14,TRBV4-1
CATQSGKGILTGELFF,many,16,TRBV15
CASSVAFLAGPNTGELFF,few,18,TRBV9
CASSGQLGAEAFF,few,13,TRBV12-3/TRBV12-4
CASSSEIIPDTQYF,few,14,TRBV7-9
CSARARRPSGANVLTF,few,16,TRBV20-1
CASSRGRHNEQFF,many,13,TRBV6-5
CASSFGQGVRDTQYF,many,15,TRBV5-1
CASKTGGNSPLHF,-,13,TRBV6-2/TRBV6-3
CASSYGATEAFF,few,12,TRBV6-2/TRBV6-3
CASSQETGGGYNSPLHF,many,17,TRBV4-2
CSATGGNTEAFF,-,12,TRBV20-1
CASSHQRGGRTDTQYF,few,16,TRBV6-6
CASSQVSAGARSEQFF,many,16,TRBV4-2
CASSPFSTSGSDTQYF,few,16,TRBV7-2
CASSPGSGAGDTQYF,-,15,TRBV7-3
CASSLGQSPTGSPLHF,many,16,TRBV5-1
CASSLHLTAESGTEAFF,-,17,TRBV11-2
CASSTGTSNSPLHF,few,14,TRBV5-1
CASSYDSLAKNIQYF,few,15,TRBV5-1
CASSFGVGTEAFF,many,13,TRBV5-1
CASSAPFGRNTEAFF,many,15,TRBV9
CAWSVGGISGYTF,few,13,TRBV30
CASSQRTCGVEQFF,-,14,TRBV5-1
CASSPGVYNEQFF,few,13,TRBV12-3/TRBV12-4